Included here is one T cell receptor beta chain sequence, with context. This receptor's antigen is unknown. At one of its ends the junction is not consistent with the germline gene, which may arise from a read error. CDR1 and CDR2 were assigned from the germline V gene as SGHAT and FQNNGV. From its cysteine to its phenylalanine, the CDR3 spans 12 amino acids. Just the 36-base CDR3 DNA is kept, in frame starting at base 1. The time point label of this sample denotes: blood sample drawn before combined kidney and bone marrow transplant. Thawed PBMCs were FACS-sorted into unstimulated Tregs (CD4+CD25+CD127-), CD4+ non-Tregs (CD4+CD25-), CD4 cells and CD8 cells. Patients were several combined kidney and bone marrow transplant recipients from the ITN036ST trial, and only these trial subjects had samples available. Healthy control blood was processed to PBMCs with a Ficoll density gradient and then cryopreserved, whereas patient PBMCs were collected both before and after transplant.

This entry comes from a study of Tregs in tolerant kidney transplant recipients (dated by TCRdb to the late 2010s). Looking at the study overall: Related donors were used in the transplants with nonmyeloablative bone marrow transplantation, and mixed chimerism was transient in the human trials. TCRbeta sequencing was used in the study to identify donor-specific regulatory T cells before combined kidney and bone marrow transplantation, and the identified cells were then tracked after transplant. The full study reports these points: The study was constrained by small patient numbers, and validation of the findings is required in larger populations and under other immunosuppression protocols. Expanding Tregs with activated donor B cells appeared to identify the most biologically relevant and donor-specific TCRbeta repertoire. Biological reproducibility was not examined directly, but technical replication error appeared to be minimal. PCR primers changed over time for some patients, so nucleotide-level comparison across those patients' samples was not possible. Donor-specific Treg expansion exceeded global Treg expansion in tolerant patients, suggesting antigen-driven rather than nonspecific expansion.

For TCRbeta CDR3 sequencing, genomic DNA was extracted from sorted cells using the QIAGEN DNeasy Blood and Tissue Kit. High-throughput TCRbeta CDR3 sequencing, which included PCR amplification with bias correction and internal controls, was done commercially through immunoSEQ. Regarding the original processing steps: A unique productive TCRbeta sequence was defined by the CDR3 nucleotide sequence when primers matched, and otherwise by the CDR3 amino acid sequence together with the Vbeta and Jbeta genes. Sorting error was corrected by removing sequences shared between sorted populations at a frequency ratio of 2:1 or less, and the remaining shared sequences were assigned to the higher population. Donor-reactive sequences were defined as at least 5-fold expanded in CFSE-low cells versus unstimulated cells, with frequency of at least 0.01% in CFSE-low cells. Jensen-Shannon divergence calculated on the top 100 TCRbeta sequences ranked by frequency was used to measure repertoire divergence. For samples with multiple sequencing runs, sorting error was corrected in each run separately before the runs were combined. TCRdb took over this immuneACCESS table, retaining in-frame rearrangements with V and J assigned. Such tables are incomplete; in checked studies, under half of the missing clones stem from an unresolved V gene, and the remainder is unexplained. V, J and clone size are taken as reported in that table, and D and trimming were inferred from the DNA itself. For this sample there are 85,000 to 100,000 clones; 93% appear just once. The ten largest make up around 0.45% of the sample.

The input for sequencing was CD4+ T cells from blood, taken before the transplant. In this chain, TRBV11-2 is recombined with TRBJ2-3; TRBD1 is possibly the D segment (6 matching bases). This receptor was obtained from a human donor who received a combined kidney and bone marrow transplant. The nucleotide sequence reads as follows: TGTGCCAGCAGCGCCAACCGGGACCAGGGGTTTTTT. Translated, this is CASSANRDQGFF. Joined to the reference TRBV11-2 and TRBJ2-3 proteins, this CDR3 gives the full variable domain: EAGVAQSPRYKIIEKRQSVAFWCNPISGHATLYWYQQILGQGPKLLIQFQNNGVVDDSQLPKDRFSAERLKGVDSTLKIQPAKLEDSAVYLCASSANRDQGFFGPGTRLTVL.